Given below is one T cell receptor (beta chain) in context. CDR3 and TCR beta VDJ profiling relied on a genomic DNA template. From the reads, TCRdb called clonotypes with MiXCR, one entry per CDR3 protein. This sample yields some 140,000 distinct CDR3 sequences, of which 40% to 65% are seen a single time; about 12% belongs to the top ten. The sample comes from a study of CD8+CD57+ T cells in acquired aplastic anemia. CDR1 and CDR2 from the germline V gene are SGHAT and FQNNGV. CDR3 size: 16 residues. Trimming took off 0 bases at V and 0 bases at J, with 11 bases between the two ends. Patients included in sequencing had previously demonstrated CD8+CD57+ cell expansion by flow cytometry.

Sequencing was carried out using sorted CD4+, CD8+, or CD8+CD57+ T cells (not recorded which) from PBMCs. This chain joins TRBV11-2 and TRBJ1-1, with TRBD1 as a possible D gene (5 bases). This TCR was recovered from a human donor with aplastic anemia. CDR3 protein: CASSLDRGRLNTEAFF. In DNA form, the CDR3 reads TGTGCCAGCAGCTTAGATCGGGGGAGGTTGAACACTGAAGCTTTCTTT.